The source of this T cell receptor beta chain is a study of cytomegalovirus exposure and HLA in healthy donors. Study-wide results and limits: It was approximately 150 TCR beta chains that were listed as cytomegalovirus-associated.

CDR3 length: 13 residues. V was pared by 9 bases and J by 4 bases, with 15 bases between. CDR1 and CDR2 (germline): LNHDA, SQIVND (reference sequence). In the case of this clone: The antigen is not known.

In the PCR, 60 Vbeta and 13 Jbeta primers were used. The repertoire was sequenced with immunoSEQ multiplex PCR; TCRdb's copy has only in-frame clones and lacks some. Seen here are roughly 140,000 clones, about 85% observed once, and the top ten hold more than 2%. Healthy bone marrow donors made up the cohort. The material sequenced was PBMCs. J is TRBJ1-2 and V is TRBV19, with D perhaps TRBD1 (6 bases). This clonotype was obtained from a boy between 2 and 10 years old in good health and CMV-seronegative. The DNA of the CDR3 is TGTGCCAGCTGTGAGGGGGTCGGCTATGGCTACACCTTC. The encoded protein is CASCEGVGYGYTF.